Listed here are 22 T cell receptor beta chains from one sample, sequenced in a study of cytomegalovirus exposure and HLA in healthy donors. PCR involved 60 Vbeta and 13 Jbeta primers. Profiling relied on immunoSEQ multiplex PCR, and the TCRdb table lists in-frame clones only, not all of them. Of about 150,000 clones listed, roughly 85% are singletons. Sequences were obtained from PBMCs. Receptors were obtained from a young man in good health and CMV-seropositive.

This clone turned up a few times. The rearrangement links TRBV7-9 to TRBJ1-1; D is unclear. This CDR3 spans 13 amino acids. The germline V gene encodes CDR1 SEHNR and CDR2 FQNEAQ (reference sequence). Trimming took off 2 bases at V and 0 bases at J, with 4 bases between the two ends. The CDR3 here is CASSLIVNTEAFF. The CDR3 DNA reads TGTGCCAGCAGCTTAATCGTGAACACTGAAGCTTTCTTT.

The rearrangement uses TRBV30 and TRBJ2-1; 10 bases are shared with TRBD2. The trim removed 4 bases at V and 6 bases at J, leaving 3 bases unmatched. Germline V gives CDR1 GTSNPN, CDR2 SVGIG (reference sequence). This CDR3 has 13 residues. In nucleotides, the CDR3 is TGTGCCTGGACTAGCGGGAGTATCAATGAGCAGTTCTTC. Translation: CAWTSGSINEQFF.

V is TRBV4-1 and J is TRBJ2-2; 7 nucleotides agree with TRBD2. The germline V gene has CDR1 MGHRA and CDR2 YSYEKL. The CDR3 has 15 amino acids. Unmatched junction bases numbered 6, after V lost 6 bases and J lost 2 bases. The CDR3 nucleotides read TGCGCCAGCAGTCCCGGGACTACAAACACCGGGGAGCTGTTTTTT. Translating it yields CASSPGTTNTGELFF.

The chain carries TRBV2 and TRBJ1-4; D perhaps matches TRBD1 (6 bases). The ends were cut back, 3 bases at V and 11 bases at J, with 13 bases in the middle. The CDR3 has 13 amino acids. Germline V CDR1 and CDR2: SNHLY, FYNNEI. CDR3 coding DNA: TGTGCCAGCAGTGAGGACGGGGGGCGGAAACTGTTTTTT. Its protein product is CASSEDGGRKLFF.

V and J are TRBV7-2 and TRBJ2-1, with 8 positions matching TRBD2. The CDR3 sequence is 15 residues long. CDR1 is SGHTA and CDR2 is FQGNSA in the germline V gene. With V trimmed by 5 bases and J by 6 bases, 9 bases remained unmatched. The CDR3 region has the DNA TGTGCCAGCAGCCCGGCGGGAGGACCCGCCAATGAGCAGTTCTTC. Its protein is CASSPAGGPANEQFF.

The chain has TRBV5-6 and TRBJ1-1; no clear D gene. The germline gives CDR1 SGHDT, CDR2 YYEEEE. The V end was cut by 6 bases, the J end by 10 bases, with 16 bases between. The CDR3 has 12 residues. The CDR3, as DNA: TGTGCCAGCAACCCTCGAGGGTACGGAGCTTTCTTT. This encodes CASNPRGYGAFF.

This clone was detected once. This CDR3 is CSVEDRSGTLAKNIQYF. In nucleotides, the CDR3 is TGCAGCGTTGAAGATAGATCCGGGACATTAGCCAAAAACATTCAGTACTTC. V is TRBV29-1 and J is TRBJ2-4; possibly TRBD1 for D (6 bases). Trimming took off 0 bases at V and 0 bases at J, with 15 bases between the two ends. This CDR3 is built from 17 residues. From germline, CDR1 is SQVTM and CDR2 ANQGSEA. Combining the CDR3 with reference TRBV29-1 and TRBJ2-4 gives the whole variable domain SAVISQKPSRDICQRGTSLTIQCQVDSQVTMMFWYRQQPGQSLTLIATANQGSEATYESGFVIDKFPISRPNLTFSTLTVSNMSPEDSSIYLCSVEDRSGTLAKNIQYFGAGTRLSVL.

The chain links TRBV4-3 to TRBJ2-2, with D tentatively TRBD2 (6 bases). Germline V lookup: CDR1 LGHNA, CDR2 YSLEER. There are 17 residues in the CDR3. The V end was cut by 0 bases, the J end by 3 bases, with 14 bases between. CDR3 in amino acids: CASSQDMEGLDTGELFF. Here the CDR3 DNA reads TGCGCCAGCAGCCAAGATATGGAGGGCTTGGACACCGGGGAGCTGTTTTTT.

This clone was detected only once. An end of the junction differs from the germline gene, which may be a read error. The genes are TRBV5-1 and TRBJ1-6; 7 positions match TRBD1. Looked up from germline, CDR1 is SGHRS and CDR2 is YFSETQ. The CDR3 is 16 amino acids. The CDR3 spells CASRLGQITGNSPLHF. CDR3 DNA sequence: TGCGCCAGCAGGTTGGGACAGATCACGGGTAATTCACCCCTCCACTTT.

The genes are TRBV5-1 and TRBJ1-2, with TRBD1 as a possible D gene (6 bases). This CDR3 is 13 amino acids long. Germline-derived CDR1 and CDR2 are SGHRS and YFSETQ. V was shortened by 4 bases and J by 8 bases, with 15 bases between the two germline ends. CDR3 nucleotide sequence: TGCGCCAGCAGCCCCCCACAGGGTGAGGGCTACACCTTC. Protein sequence: CASSPPQGEGYTF.

The V and J genes are TRBV7-2 and TRBJ1-2; possible D gene TRBD1, 6 bases. This CDR3 region has 16 residues. Germline loops: CDR1 SGHTA, CDR2 FQGNSA. The germline V and J ends were trimmed by 5 bases and 6 bases, with 22 bases remaining between them. The CDR3 loop reads CASSPAPGQGYHGYTF. CDR3 nucleotides: TGTGCCAGCAGCCCAGCCCCGGGACAAGGGTACCATGGCTACACCTTC.

This chain uses TRBV9 with TRBJ1-1; possible D gene TRBD1, 5 bases. Between the trimmed V and J ends, which lost 4 bases and 0 bases, there was a span of 16 bases. Germline V gene lookup returns CDR1 SGDLS and CDR2 YYNGEE. The CDR3 runs to 16 residues. CDR3 coding DNA: TGTGCCAGCAGCCCTCAACCGACAGTTATGAACACTGAAGCTTTCTTT. Its protein is CASSPQPTVMNTEAFF.

This chain joins TRBV7-3 and TRBJ2-3; 8 bases match TRBD1. This CDR3 has 14 amino acids. V lost 4 bases to trimming and J lost 6 bases; unmatched junction nucleotides: 6. Germline V lookup: CDR1 SGHTA, CDR2 FQGTGA. Here the CDR3 DNA reads TGTGCCAGCAGCTCCCGGGACAGGTTTGATACGCAGTATTTT. Its translation is CASSSRDRFDTQYF.

The V and J genes are TRBV29-1 and TRBJ2-2; tentative D call: TRBD1 (5 bases). Trimming left V 7 bases short and J 0 bases short, with 15 bases between. This CDR3 is 15 amino acids long. CDR1 is SQVTM and CDR2 is ANQGSEA in the germline V gene. The CDR3 sequence: CSARGGHPNTGELFF. In DNA form, the CDR3 reads TGCAGCGCAAGAGGTGGACACCCGAACACCGGGGAGCTGTTTTTT.

The V gene is TRBV5-1, the J gene TRBJ2-5, with 8 bases matching TRBD1. The end of the DNA is better explained by TRBJ2-7, so the J call may be wrong. The CDR3 covers 14 residues. CDR1 is SGHRS, CDR2 YFSETQ, per germline. CDR3 nucleotide sequence: TGCGCCAGCAGCAGGGACAGGACATCCTACGAGCAGTACTTC. Residues: CASSRDRTSYEQYF.

The J gene is TRBJ2-5, the V gene TRBV19; 13 positions match TRBD2. CDR1 is LNHDA and CDR2 is SQIVND in the germline V gene (reference sequence). Trimming at V came to 7 bases and at J to 1 base, leaving 3 bases not matched to a gene. The CDR3 contains 15 residues. DNA of the CDR3: TGTGCCAGTACTAGGACTAGCGGGAGCCAAGAGACCCAGTACTTC. It translates to CASTRTSGSQETQYF.

V usage is TRBV5-1 and J usage is TRBJ2-1; D remains unclear. The germline V and J ends were trimmed by 2 bases and 5 bases, with 2 bases remaining between them. CDR3 length: 11 residues. Germline loops: CDR1 SGHRS, CDR2 YFSETQ. This CDR3 is CASSFNNEQFF. CDR3 nucleotides: TGCGCCAGCAGCTTTAACAATGAGCAGTTCTTC. Using reference TRBV5-1 and TRBJ2-1 for the parts outside the CDR3, the full variable domain is KAGVTQTPRYLIKTRGQQVTLSCSPISGHRSVSWYQQTPGQGLQFLFEYFSETQRNKGNFPGRFSGRQFSNSRSEMNVSTLELGDSALYLCASSFNNEQFFGPGTRLTVL.

As regards this clone: The same CDR3 can be traced to other DNA sequences in this sample. The V gene is TRBV5-8, the J gene TRBJ2-7; D call uncertain. The CDR3 has 14 residues. The germline V gene encodes CDR1 SGHTS and CDR2 YDEGEE. V was trimmed by 2 bases and J by 6 bases, leaving 15 bases between them. CDR3 sequence reads: CASSFRFDIFEQYV. In DNA, the CDR3 is TGTGCCAGCAGCTTCCGGTTTGACATCTTCGAGCAGTACGTC.

The CDR3 coding sequence is TGTGCCAGCAGCCCGACAGGGCTGAACACTGAAGCTTTCTTT. This sequence encodes CASSPTGLNTEAFF. The V gene is TRBV7-9, the J gene TRBJ1-1, with 7 bases identical to TRBD1. The V segment lost 5 bases and the J segment 0 bases; nucleotides outside the gene matches: 3. Germline loops: CDR1 SEHNR, CDR2 FQNEAQ (reference sequence). This CDR3 comprises 14 residues.

The chain links TRBV6-6 to TRBJ2-1, with 11 bases matching TRBD2. The CDR3 length is 15 residues. With 4 bases clipped from V and 7 bases from J, the junction kept 6 bases outside the gene matches. Germline CDR1 MNHNY, CDR2 SVGAGI (reference sequence). The CDR3 DNA is TGTGCCAGCAGTTTTACTAGCGGGAGTGTAAATGAGCAGTTCTTC. This gives the protein CASSFTSGSVNEQFF.

Remarks on this clone: The same CDR3 can be traced to other DNA sequences in this sample. The chain's CDR3 is CASSPSGLTDTQYF. The CDR3, as DNA: TGTGCCAGCTCACCATCCGGACTTACAGATACGCAGTATTTT. This chain joins TRBV18 and TRBJ2-3; possible D gene TRBD2, 5 bases. V lost 2 bases, J lost 3 bases, and 9 bases lay in between. In germline, CDR1 is KGHSH, CDR2 LQKENI. The CDR3 is 14 residues long.

This clone was counted only a few times. This rearrangement joins TRBV7-2 to TRBJ1-4, with 9 bases identical to TRBD1. With V trimmed by 4 bases and J by 7 bases, 4 bases remained unmatched. The germline V gene has CDR1 SGHTA and CDR2 FQGNSA. This CDR3 comprises 14 residues. The chain's CDR3 is CASSSGTGSEKLFF. The CDR3 nucleotides read TGTGCCAGCAGCTCCGGGACAGGGAGTGAAAAACTGTTTTTT. The full variable domain, with the rest looked up from reference TRBV7-2 and TRBJ1-4, is GAGVSQSPSNKVTEKGKDVELRCDPISGHTALYWYRQSLGQGLEFLIYFQGNSAPDKSGLPSDRFSAERTGGSVSTLTIQRTQQEDSAVYLCASSSGTGSEKLFFGSGTQLSVL.